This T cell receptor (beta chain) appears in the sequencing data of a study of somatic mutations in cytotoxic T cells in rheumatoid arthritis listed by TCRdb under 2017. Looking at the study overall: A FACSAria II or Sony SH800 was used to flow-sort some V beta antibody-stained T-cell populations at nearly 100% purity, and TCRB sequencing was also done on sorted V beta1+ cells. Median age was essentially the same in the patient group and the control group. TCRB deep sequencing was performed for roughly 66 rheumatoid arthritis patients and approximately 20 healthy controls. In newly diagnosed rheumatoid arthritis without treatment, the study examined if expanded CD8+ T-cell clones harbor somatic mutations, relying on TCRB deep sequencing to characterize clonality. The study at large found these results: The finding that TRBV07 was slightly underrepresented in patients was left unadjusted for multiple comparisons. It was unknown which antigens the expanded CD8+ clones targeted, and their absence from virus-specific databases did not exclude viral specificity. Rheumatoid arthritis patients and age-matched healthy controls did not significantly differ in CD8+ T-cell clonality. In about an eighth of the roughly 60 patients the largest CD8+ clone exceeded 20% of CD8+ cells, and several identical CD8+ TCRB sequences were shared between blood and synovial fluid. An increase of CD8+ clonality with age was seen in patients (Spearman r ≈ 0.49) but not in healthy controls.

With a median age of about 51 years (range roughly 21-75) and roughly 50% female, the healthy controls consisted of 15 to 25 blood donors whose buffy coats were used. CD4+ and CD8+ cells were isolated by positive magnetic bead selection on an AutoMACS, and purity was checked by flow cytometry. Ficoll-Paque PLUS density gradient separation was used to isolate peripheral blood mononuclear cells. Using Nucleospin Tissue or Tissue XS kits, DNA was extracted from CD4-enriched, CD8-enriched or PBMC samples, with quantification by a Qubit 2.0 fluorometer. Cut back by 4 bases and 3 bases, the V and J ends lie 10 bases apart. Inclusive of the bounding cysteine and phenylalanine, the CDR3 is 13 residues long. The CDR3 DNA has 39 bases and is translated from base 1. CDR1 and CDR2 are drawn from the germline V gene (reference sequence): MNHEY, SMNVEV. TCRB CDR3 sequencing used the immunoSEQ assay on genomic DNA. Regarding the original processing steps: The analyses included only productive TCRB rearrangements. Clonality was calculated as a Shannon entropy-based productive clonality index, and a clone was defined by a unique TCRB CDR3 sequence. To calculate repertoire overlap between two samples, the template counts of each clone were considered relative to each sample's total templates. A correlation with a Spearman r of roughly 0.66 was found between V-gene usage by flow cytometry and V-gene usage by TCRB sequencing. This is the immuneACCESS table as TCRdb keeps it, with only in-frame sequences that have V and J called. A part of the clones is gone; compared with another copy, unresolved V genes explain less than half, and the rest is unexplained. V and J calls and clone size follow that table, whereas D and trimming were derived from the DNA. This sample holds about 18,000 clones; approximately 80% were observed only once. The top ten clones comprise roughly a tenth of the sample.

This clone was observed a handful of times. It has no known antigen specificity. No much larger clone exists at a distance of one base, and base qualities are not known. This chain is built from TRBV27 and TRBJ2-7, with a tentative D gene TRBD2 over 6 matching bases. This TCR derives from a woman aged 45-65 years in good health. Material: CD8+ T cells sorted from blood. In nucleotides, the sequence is TGTGCCAGCAGTTCTATGCGGGGCTACGAGCAGTACTTC. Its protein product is CASSSMRGYEQYF.